These 23 T cell receptor beta chains were all obtained from the same sample, sequenced in a study of T cell repertoires in cytomegalovirus infection (dated by TCRdb to the late 2010s). The data were produced on an Illumina HiSeq 1500. TCRdb reworked the public reads: Q25 trimming with fastp, MiXCR clone assembly, productive beta chains retained. Identical CDR3 protein sequences are pooled into one entry, listed with their most common genes and DNA. The sample contains some 220,000 distinct CDR3 sequences, 6.5% of them found a single time. The ten largest make up 5.5% to 6.5% of the sample. Sequencing was done on a sample of PBMCs. The receptors originated from a human donor in good health (CMV status not recorded). Some clones in this sample may be carry-over from other donors' samples.

The chain joins TRBV5-1 to TRBJ2-7; 10 nucleotides line up with TRBD2. V trimming: 5 bases; J trimming: 6 bases; junction bases outside the gene matches: 8. Germline CDR1 SGHRS, CDR2 YFSETQ. The CDR3 is 14 amino acids. CDR3 coding DNA: TGCGCCAGCAGTGGGGGACTAGCGACTCTCGAGCAGTACTTC. This encodes CASSGGLATLEQYF.

This clonotype came up many times. The gene calls are TRBV20-1 and TRBJ1-1, with D possibly being TRBD1 (6 bases). CDR1 and CDR2 from the germline V gene are DFQATT and SNEGSKA (reference sequence). CDR3 length equals 15 residues. The ends were cut back, 0 bases at V and 6 bases at J, with 17 bases in the middle. CDR3: CSAREAPSQGPEAFF. The DNA for the CDR3 is TGCAGTGCTAGAGAAGCGCCTTCTCAGGGGCCTGAAGCTTTCTTT.

This clonotype appeared many times. The chain combines TRBV28 with TRBJ1-3; D remains ambiguous. V lost 2 bases, J lost 5 bases, and 4 bases lay in between. CDR1 is MDHEN and CDR2 is SYDVKM in the germline V gene. CDR3 size: 12 residues. The CDR3 spells CASSLRRNTIYF. The CDR3 region has the DNA TGTGCCAGCAGTTTACGTCGAAACACCATATATTTT. Supplemented by reference TRBV28 and TRBJ1-3, the full variable domain reads DVKVTQSSRYLVKRTGEKVFLECVQDMDHENMFWYRQDPGLGLRLIYFSYDVKMKEKGDIPEGYSVSREKKERFSLILESASTNQTSMYLCASSLRRNTIYFGEGSWLTVV.

This clonotype was recorded at least ten times. The chain has TRBV23-1 and TRBJ2-1; D is ambiguous. TRBV23-1 is marked as an open reading frame, function uncertain. The CDR3 sequence is 19 residues long. Trimming pared 0 bases from V and 4 bases from J, leaving 22 bases between. CDR3 loop: CASSQSARNPGRWYNEQFF. For the CDR3, the DNA is TGCGCCAGCAGTCAATCGGCCAGAAATCCCGGACGATGGTACAATGAGCAGTTCTTC.

This clonotype was seen at least ten times. The V and J genes are TRBV6-2 or TRBV6-3 and TRBJ2-1; possibly TRBD2 for D (5 bases). The CDR3 is 14 amino acids. From germline, CDR1 is MNHEY and CDR2 SVGEGT. Deletions cut 4 bases from V and 10 bases from J, with 17 bases between. The CDR3, as DNA: TGTGCCAGCAGTTCCCGCCCGGTCGGGGTAGAGCAGTTCTTC. Its translation is CASSSRPVGVEQFF.

This clonotype was seen repeatedly, ten times or more. The chain uses TRBV20-1 and TRBJ1-2; 9 bases match TRBD1. This CDR3 comprises 13 residues. V trimming: 3 bases; J trimming: 5 bases; junction bases outside the gene matches: 4. The germline V gene has CDR1 DFQATT and CDR2 SNEGSKA (reference sequence). The CDR3 region has the DNA TGCAGTGCTAGCCCGGGACAGGGTTATGGCTACACCTTC. Residues: CSASPGQGYGYTF.

This clonotype was observed at least ten times. The V call is TRBV28, the J call TRBJ1-5; perhaps TRBD1 as D (6 bases). Germline V gene data show CDR1 as MDHEN and CDR2 as SYDVKM. This CDR3 is 15 amino acids long. V lost 7 bases and J lost 1, with 14 bases in between. In DNA, the CDR3 is TGTGCCAGCACTCTAGGGGGAACAAGCAATCAGCCCCAGCATTTT. It translates to CASTLGGTSNQPQHF.

This sequence joins TRBV15 and TRBJ2-1; no definite D call. The CDR3 is 12 amino acids. From germline, CDR1 is LNHNV and CDR2 YYDKDF (reference sequence). V was cut by 0 bases and J by 7 bases, with 4 bases left in between. CDR3 loop: CATSRDRNEQFF. Written as DNA, the CDR3 is TGTGCCACCAGCAGAGATAGGAATGAGCAGTTCTTC.

J is TRBJ2-7 and V is TRBV29-1; D perhaps matches TRBD2 (5 bases). Looked up from germline, CDR1 is SQVTM and CDR2 is ANQGSEA. The length of the CDR3 is 14 residues. The V end lost 1 base, the J end lost 1 base, and 11 bases lay between the germline ends. CDR3 DNA sequence: TGCAGCGTTGAAGGAGGTAGAGGGTCCTACGAGCAGTACTTC. Amino acid sequence: CSVEGGRGSYEQYF.

This clonotype has at least ten counts. The genes are TRBV6-5 and TRBJ1-5, with D possibly being TRBD1 (5 bases). The CDR3 is 14 amino acids. From germline, CDR1 is MNHEY and CDR2 SVGAGI. Trimming removed 5 bases from V and 4 bases from J, with 12 bases in between. This chain's CDR3 is CASSTVGGNQPQHF. As DNA, the CDR3 is TGTGCCAGCAGTACCGTCGGGGGTAATCAGCCCCAGCATTTT.

Many counts were recorded for this clonotype. The J gene is TRBJ2-3, the V gene TRBV9; tentatively, D is TRBD1 (7 bases). Looked up from germline, CDR1 is SGDLS and CDR2 is YYNGEE. CDR3 length: 16 amino acids. The V end was cut by 7 bases, the J end by 3 bases, with 21 bases between. The CDR3 region has the DNA TGTGCCAGCGGACTAACTACAGGGGAGGAGACAGATACGCAGTATTTT. This translates into CASGLTTGEETDTQYF.

Many counts were recorded for this clonotype. V usage is TRBV7-2 and J usage is TRBJ1-1; D is undetermined. CDR3 length equals 14 residues. The V gene lost 2 bases and the J gene lost 4 bases, with 11 bases spanning the gap. CDR1 is SGHTA and CDR2 is FQGNSA in the germline V gene. This CDR3 is CASSLKGFPTEAFF. Here the CDR3 DNA reads TGTGCCAGCAGCTTAAAAGGATTCCCCACTGAAGCTTTCTTT.

There are many counts of this clonotype. V is TRBV28 and J is TRBJ2-6; 8 bases match TRBD1. The V segment lost 6 bases and the J segment 0 bases; nucleotides outside the gene matches: 7. The CDR3 has 17 amino acids. Germline assignment: CDR1 MDHEN and CDR2 SYDVKM. CDR3 nucleotide sequence: TGTGCCAGCAGCACCGGGACAGGTCTCTCTGGGGCCAACGTCCTGACTTTC. Amino acid sequence: CASSTGTGLSGANVLTF.

This clonotype was observed at least ten times. The chain couples TRBV5-1 to TRBJ1-6; 7 nucleotides align to TRBD1. CDR1 is SGHRS, CDR2 YFSETQ, per germline. There are 16 residues in the CDR3. V lost 4 bases and J lost 0; bases outside the gene matches: 4. The CDR3 region has the DNA TGCGCCAGCAGCCCAGGGGACAGCTCCTATAATTCACCCCTCCACTTT. Encoded protein: CASSPGDSSYNSPLHF.

This clonotype has a handful of counts. The V and J genes are TRBV7-2 and TRBJ1-2; D ambiguous. The CDR3 sequence is 14 residues long. Germline V gene lookup returns CDR1 SGHTA and CDR2 FQGNSA. Trimming took off 5 bases at V and 0 bases at J, with 10 bases between the two ends. CDR3: CASSARLSNYGYTF. The CDR3 DNA sequence: TGTGCCAGCAGCGCCCGTCTATCTAACTATGGCTACACCTTC. The full variable domain, rest sourced from reference TRBV7-2 and TRBJ1-2, is GAGVSQSPSNKVTEKGKDVELRCDPISGHTALYWYRQSLGQGLEFLIYFQGNSAPDKSGLPSDRFSAERTGGSVSTLTIQRTQQEDSAVYLCASSARLSNYGYTFGSGTRLTVV.

This clonotype was detected many times. The chain joins TRBV27 to TRBJ2-3; the D gene could be TRBD1 or TRBD2 (5 bases each). V was clipped by 6 bases and J by 4 bases, with 20 bases between them. The CDR3 totals 16 residues. Germline V lookup: CDR1 MNHEY, CDR2 SMNVEV (reference sequence). DNA of the CDR3: TGTGCCAGCAGAACCGAGGGGCGGAAGATTGCAGATACGCAGTATTTT. Translating it yields CASRTEGRKIADTQYF.

This clonotype showed up many times. The CDR3 reads CATSGRGSNSPLHF. Here the CDR3 DNA reads TGTGCCACCAGCGGTCGCGGGAGCAATTCACCCCTCCACTTT. The chain carries TRBV15 and TRBJ1-6; D unclear. V lost 5 bases to trimming and J lost 7 bases, with 12 bases between them. Germline V CDR1 and CDR2: LNHNV, YYDKDF (reference sequence). The CDR3 extends over 14 amino acids. Looking up the rest from reference TRBV15 and TRBJ1-6 gives the full variable domain: DAMVIQNPRYQVTQFGKPVTLSCSQTLNHNVMYWYQQKSSQAPKLLFHYYDKDFNNEADTPDNFQSRRPNTSFCFLDIRSPGLGDTAMYLCATSGRGSNSPLHFGNGTRLTVT.

This sequence joins TRBV20-1 and TRBJ2-6; D is unresolved. With 6 bases removed from V and 0 bases from J, the gap between germline ends came to 9 bases. Germline V gene lookup returns CDR1 DFQATT and CDR2 SNEGSKA (reference sequence). The CDR3 loop spans 14 amino acids. CDR3 DNA: TGCAGTGCCCACCCAGGCTCTGGGGCCAACGTCCTGACTTTC. Protein: CSAHPGSGANVLTF.

This clonotype was counted many times. The chain couples TRBV6-1 to TRBJ1-2; D is uncertain. The germline gives CDR1 MNHNS, CDR2 SASEGT. Trimming stripped 1 base from V and 0 bases from J, with 6 bases between. CDR3 length: 14 residues. In nucleotides, the CDR3 is TGTGCCAGCAGTGAAGGGTTGTCTAACTATGGCTACACCTTC. Protein sequence: CASSEGLSNYGYTF.

This clonotype was observed many times. V and J are TRBV7-8 and TRBJ2-7; 8 bases match TRBD1. The V gene end was trimmed by 5 bases and the J gene end by 4 bases; junction bases not matched to a gene: 7. The CDR3 is 14 amino acids. Germline values: CDR1 SGHVS, CDR2 FQNEAQ. The CDR3 region has the DNA TGTGCCAGCAGCCCGGGGGACAGGCCTTACGAGCAGTACTTC. This gives the protein CASSPGDRPYEQYF.

The chain joins TRBV20-1 to TRBJ2-7; D is ambiguous. Germline V gene data show CDR1 as DFQATT and CDR2 as SNEGSKA (reference sequence). V was shortened by 4 bases and J by 3 bases, with 10 bases between the two germline ends. This CDR3 comprises 12 residues. The CDR3 loop reads CSATRDGYEQYF. In DNA form, the CDR3 reads TGCAGTGCTACCCGCGACGGCTACGAGCAGTACTTC.

At least ten counts were recorded for this clonotype. The genes are TRBV5-4 and TRBJ2-5; weak D call: TRBD1 (6 bases). CDR1 is SGHNT and CDR2 is YYREEE in the germline V gene (reference sequence). Trimming left V 4 bases short and J 4 bases short, with 11 bases between. CDR3 length: 13 amino acids. The CDR3 region has the DNA TGTGCCAGCAGCCGGGACACAATAGAGACCCAGTACTTC. Residues: CASSRDTIETQYF.

There are many counts of this clonotype. This chain connects TRBV5-1 to TRBJ2-2, with D uncertain. The V and J ends lost 2 bases and 0 bases respectively, with 14 bases between them. Germline V lookup: CDR1 SGHRS, CDR2 YFSETQ. This CDR3 is built from 17 residues. For the CDR3, the DNA is TGCGCCAGCAGCTTTATACAGACCACTGCGAACACCGGGGAGCTGTTTTTT. It encodes CASSFIQTTANTGELFF.